The 32 T cell receptor beta chains below all came from one sample that was sequenced in a study of shared clonotypes between healthy human individuals (dated by TCRdb to about 2020). Receptor libraries were prepared by the immunoSEQ multiplex PCR assay. Here the immuneACCESS table is served through TCRdb, limited to in-frame sequences with V and J called. Missing clones are a known gap in these copies; in checked studies unresolved V genes cover under half, and the rest lacks a known reason. The sample includes some 2 million clones, with 85% to 95% observed a single time. The top ten clones comprise 0.13% of the sample. Specimen: naive CD4+ T cells sorted from blood. What the cell subset or site label conveys for this sample: CD45RA+ positively selected. Every receptor here comes from a young man in good health.

V is TRBV23-1 and J is TRBJ1-6; a weak D match, TRBD1 (6 bases). TRBV23-1 is an ORF for which the function is uncertain. The CDR3 spans 17 residues. Trimming took off 3 bases at V and 5 bases at J, with 17 bases between the two ends. CDR3 amino acids: CASSQGCGQKNNSPLHF. The CDR3 DNA follows: TGCGCCAGCAGTCAGGGATGCGGACAGAAAAATAATTCACCCCTCCACTTT.

The V and J genes are TRBV7-2 and TRBJ2-7; D ambiguous. This CDR3 is 15 amino acids long. Germline V gives CDR1 SGHTA, CDR2 FQGNSA. The V end lost 0 bases, the J end lost 4 bases, and 13 bases lay between the germline ends. CDR3 loop: CASSLALGPAYEQYF. The CDR3 DNA sequence: TGTGCCAGCAGCTTAGCGCTCGGGCCAGCTTACGAGCAGTACTTC.

The V call is TRBV4-1, the J call TRBJ1-3, with D maybe TRBD1 (5 bases). The V end was cut by 2 bases, the J end by 2 bases, with 10 bases between. This CDR3 spans 15 amino acids. Germline CDR1 MGHRA, CDR2 YSYEKL. Here the CDR3 reads CASSQLGLTGNTIYF. The CDR3, as DNA: TGCGCCAGCAGCCAATTGGGGCTCACTGGAAACACCATATATTTT.

The rearrangement joins TRBV6-5 to TRBJ1-6; no clear D gene. The CDR3 is made up of 13 amino acids. CDR1 and CDR2 from the germline V gene are MNHEY and SVGAGI. With 7 bases removed from V and 12 bases from J, the gap between germline ends came to 16 bases. CDR3 protein: CASKLGPSGPLHF. DNA of the CDR3: TGTGCCAGCAAGTTAGGTCCGTCTGGACCCCTCCACTTT.

This chain joins TRBV2 and TRBJ1-6, with D perhaps matching TRBD1 (6 bases). V lost 4 bases and J 7 bases, leaving 17 bases between the germline ends. The CDR3 runs to 16 residues. The germline CDR1 and CDR2 sequences are SNHLY and FYNNEI. CDR3 nucleotide sequence: TGTGCCAGCAGTGTACCCGGGGGCGGCCGGAATTCACCCCTCCACTTT. Its translation is CASSVPGGGRNSPLHF.

The V gene is TRBV19, the J gene TRBJ1-2, with 7 positions matching TRBD1. The CDR3 length is 13 residues. Unmatched junction bases numbered 2, after V lost 5 bases and J lost 2 bases. Germline V gene lookup returns CDR1 LNHDA and CDR2 SQIVND (reference sequence). The CDR3 nucleotides are TGTGCCAGTAGTTCACAGGGGAACTATGGCTACACCTTC. Amino acids: CASSSQGNYGYTF.

Regarding this clone: Additional DNA sequences in this sample encode the identical CDR3. The CDR3 is CASSRTGNYGYTF. The CDR3 DNA reads as TGTGCCAGCAGCAGAACAGGGAACTATGGCTACACCTTC. This chain uses TRBV6-5 with TRBJ1-2; D may be TRBD1 (6 bases). Trimming shortened V by 6 bases and J by 2 bases, and 10 bases separated the two germline ends. Germline V gene data show CDR1 as MNHEY and CDR2 as SVGAGI. CDR3 length: 13 residues.

Notes on this clone: The sample carries other DNA sequences with the same CDR3. The V call is TRBV7-8, the J call TRBJ1-5; D call uncertain. Germline loops: CDR1 SGHVS, CDR2 FQNEAQ. V dropped 1 base and J dropped 2 bases, with 6 bases sitting between them. The CDR3 has 14 residues. The CDR3 protein is CASSLGAGNQPQHF. Here the CDR3 DNA reads TGTGCCAGCAGCTTAGGCGCGGGCAATCAGCCCCAGCATTTT.

In the case of this clone: Other nucleotide sequences in the sample specify the same CDR3. The chain employs TRBV5-1 and TRBJ1-3; no definite D call. The V gene lost 7 bases and the J gene lost 4 bases, with 12 bases spanning the gap. Germline CDR1 reads SGHRS; CDR2 reads YFSETQ. The CDR3 totals 13 residues. CDR3 DNA: TGCGCCAGCTCGCAAGGGTCCGGAAACACCATATATTTT. Encoded protein: CASSQGSGNTIYF.

J is TRBJ1-4 and V is TRBV5-1, with D possibly matching TRBD1 (6 bases). Germline V lookup: CDR1 SGHRS, CDR2 YFSETQ. Trimming took 2 bases from V and 0 from J, leaving 8 bases between them. The CDR3 has 15 residues. CDR3 DNA sequence: TGCGCCAGCAGCTTCGACAGGTCAACTAATGAAAAACTGTTTTTT. It is translated as CASSFDRSTNEKLFF.

The chain is built from TRBV2 and TRBJ2-5; TRBD1 agrees at 7 bases. This CDR3 comprises 17 residues. With V trimmed by 3 bases and J by 2 bases, 12 bases remained unmatched. The germline gives CDR1 SNHLY, CDR2 FYNNEI. The CDR3 reads CASSDPFEGTDQETQYF. The CDR3 DNA sequence: TGTGCCAGCAGTGATCCTTTTGAGGGGACAGATCAAGAGACCCAGTACTTC.

This rearrangement joins TRBV7-2 to TRBJ2-2; D is uncertain. Deletions cut 6 bases from V and 3 bases from J, with 5 bases between. The CDR3 runs to 12 residues. In germline, CDR1 is SGHTA, CDR2 FQGNSA. The CDR3 reads CASSHYTGELFF. The CDR3 DNA reads TGTGCCAGCAGTCATTACACCGGGGAGCTGTTTTTT. The full variable domain, its missing parts supplied by reference TRBV7-2 and TRBJ2-2, is GAGVSQSPSNKVTEKGKDVELRCDPISGHTALYWYRQSLGQGLEFLIYFQGNSAPDKSGLPSDRFSAERTGGSVSTLTIQRTQQEDSAVYLCASSHYTGELFFGEGSRLTVL.

V gene TRBV5-1 combines with J gene TRBJ1-4, with D uncertain. CDR3 length: 16 amino acids. The germline V gene encodes CDR1 SGHRS and CDR2 YFSETQ. The V end was cut by 0 bases, the J end by 4 bases, with 13 bases between. For the CDR3, the DNA is TGCGCCAGCAGCTTGGAAGGCCAAATGGGTAATGAAAAACTGTTTTTT. Amino acids: CASSLEGQMGNEKLFF.

This chain links TRBV18 with TRBJ2-1, with 8 positions matching TRBD2. From germline, CDR1 is KGHSH and CDR2 LQKENI. This CDR3 is built from 19 residues. V shed 0 bases and J 3 bases; nucleotides not matched to a gene: 13. CDR3 sequence: CASSPPRSGREDFYNEQFF. The CDR3 region has the DNA TGTGCCAGCTCACCACCTAGATCGGGGCGGGAGGATTTCTACAATGAGCAGTTCTTC.

The chain's CDR3 is CASSQDNQGVGNTIYF. The CDR3 DNA reads TGCGCCAGCAGCCAAGATAACCAGGGTGTCGGAAACACCATATATTTT. The V gene is TRBV4-1, the J gene TRBJ1-3; perhaps TRBD1 as D (5 bases). Trimming took off 0 bases at V and 4 bases at J, with 13 bases between the two ends. The V gene's germline CDR1 is MGHRA and CDR2 YSYEKL. The CDR3 sequence is 16 residues long.

The rearrangement joins TRBV7-2 to TRBJ1-3; D gene ambiguous. The V and J ends lost 0 bases and 10 bases respectively, with 7 bases between them. The CDR3 is 12 amino acids. Germline CDR1 is SGHTA and CDR2 is FQGNSA. CDR3: CASSLARGTIYF. The CDR3 DNA reads as TGTGCCAGCAGCTTAGCGCGGGGAACCATATATTTT.

The DNA for the CDR3 is TGTGCCTGGAGTGTGCTAGCGGGACCGCTAAGGGACATTCAGTACTTC. Its protein product is CAWSVLAGPLRDIQYF. This sequence joins TRBV30 and TRBJ2-4, with 9 nucleotides matching TRBD2. Germline V gene lookup returns CDR1 GTSNPN and CDR2 SVGIG (reference sequence). The CDR3 covers 16 residues. The trim removed 0 bases at V and 8 bases at J, leaving 11 bases unmatched.

The V and J genes are TRBV2 and TRBJ1-1; D is uncertain. Trimming shortened V by 6 bases and J by 6 bases, and 17 bases separated the two germline ends. Germline V gives CDR1 SNHLY, CDR2 FYNNEI. The CDR3 is 14 amino acids. CDR3 in DNA: TGTGCCAGCAGAGTGGCGAGGGAGGGATCTGAAGCTTTCTTT. It specifies CASRVAREGSEAFF.

This chain uses TRBV6-1 with TRBJ2-3, with 10 nucleotides matching TRBD2. Germline lookup yields CDR1 MNHNS and CDR2 SASEGT. The CDR3 runs to 16 residues. Germline trimming cut 3 bases from V and 0 bases from J; bases unmatched to any gene: 3. CDR3 amino acids: CASSDPAGGSTDTQYF. The CDR3 DNA reads TGTGCCAGCAGTGACCCAGCGGGGGGGAGCACAGATACGCAGTATTTT.

The chain links TRBV5-6 to TRBJ2-3, with 9 bases fitting TRBD1. The CDR3 sequence is 18 residues long. Germline assignment: CDR1 SGHDT and CDR2 YYEEEE. The trim removed 4 bases at V and 4 bases at J, leaving 16 bases unmatched. CDR3 in amino acids: CASSVVGGPGQGPDTQYF. CDR3 nucleotides: TGTGCCAGCAGCGTTGTGGGGGGGCCGGGACAGGGACCAGATACGCAGTATTTT. The whole variable domain, filled in from reference TRBV5-6 and TRBJ2-3, reads DAGVTQSPTHLIKTRGQQVTLRCSPKSGHDTVSWYQQALGQGPQFIFQYYEEEERQRGNFPDRFSGHQFPNYSSELNVNALLLGDSALYLCASSVVGGPGQGPDTQYFGPGTRLTVL.

The gene calls are TRBV19 and TRBJ2-3; a weak D match, TRBD1 (5 bases). V was shortened by 7 bases and J by 4 bases, with 15 bases between the two germline ends. The germline gives CDR1 LNHDA, CDR2 SQIVND (reference sequence). This CDR3 has 14 residues. The CDR3 bases are TGTGCCAGTACCGTTGCAGGGAACGCAGATACGCAGTATTTT. It codes for CASTVAGNADTQYF.

This chain uses TRBV7-2 with TRBJ2-7; 7 bases match TRBD2. Trimming took 3 bases from V and 3 from J; bases not matched to a gene: 8. The CDR3 totals 15 residues. CDR1 is SGHTA and CDR2 is FQGNSA in the germline V gene. The CDR3 loop is CASSFVGGSHYEQYF. Written as DNA, the CDR3 is TGTGCCAGCAGCTTTGTGGGAGGGAGCCACTACGAGCAGTACTTC.

The chain recombines TRBV6-5 with TRBJ1-1, with TRBD1 matching 8 bases. The germline V gene has CDR1 MNHEY and CDR2 SVGAGI. The trim removed 5 bases at V and 4 bases at J, leaving 0 bases unmatched. CDR3 size: 12 residues. The CDR3: CASSTGGTEAFF. The CDR3 nucleotides read TGTGCCAGCAGTACAGGGGGCACTGAAGCTTTCTTT.

V usage is TRBV11-2 and J usage is TRBJ2-2; TRBD2 aligns across 10 bases. V shed 3 bases and J 7 bases; nucleotides not matched to a gene: 5. Looked up from germline, CDR1 is SGHAT and CDR2 is FQNNGV. There are 15 residues in the CDR3. The DNA for the CDR3 is TGTGCCAGCAGCTTGCTAGCGGGAGCTGGCGGGGAGCTGTTTTTT. As protein: CASSLLAGAGGELFF.

About this clone: The same CDR3 arises from other DNA sequences in this sample as well. V gene TRBV18 combines with J gene TRBJ2-5; the D is unclear. Germline V gene data show CDR1 as KGHSH and CDR2 as LQKENI. There are 14 residues in the CDR3. Trimming took 0 bases from V and 5 from J, leaving 10 bases between them. The CDR3 loop is CASSPPPGGETQYF. The CDR3 DNA reads as TGTGCCAGCTCACCACCTCCGGGTGGGGAGACCCAGTACTTC.

The chain links TRBV27 to TRBJ2-7; 10 bases fit TRBD2. This CDR3 has 13 amino acids. In germline, CDR1 is MNHEY, CDR2 SMNVEV (reference sequence). V gave up 8 bases and J gave up 6 bases; unmatched junction bases: 7. The CDR3 here is CASGLAGVPEQYF. The CDR3 DNA reads TGTGCCAGCGGGCTAGCGGGAGTTCCCGAGCAGTACTTC.

The rearrangement joins TRBV5-4 to TRBJ2-1; 8 bases map to TRBD2. Germline CDR1 reads SGHNT; CDR2 reads YYREEE (reference sequence). This CDR3 is 16 amino acids long. V shed 4 bases, J shed 1 base, and the junction held 7 bases outside the gene matches. The CDR3 DNA sequence: TGTGCCAGCAGCGGGAGCGGGAGTTTATCCTACAATGAGCAGTTCTTC. Translated, it gives CASSGSGSLSYNEQFF.

The rearrangement links TRBV6-5 to TRBJ2-5; D gene uncertain. The germline gives CDR1 MNHEY, CDR2 SVGAGI. The CDR3 runs 12 residues. V lost 7 bases to trimming and J lost 0 bases, with 6 bases between them. The CDR3 coding sequence is TGTGCCAGCACAGGCAACCAAGAGACCCAGTACTTC. It translates to CASTGNQETQYF.

The chain is built from TRBV6-6 and TRBJ1-1; D remains unclear. Germline V gene sequence: CDR1 MNHNY, CDR2 SVGAGI (reference sequence). V was clipped by 5 bases and J by 4 bases, with 14 bases between them. The CDR3 is 14 amino acids. The CDR3 is CASSRREGGTEAFF. The CDR3 DNA sequence: TGTGCCAGCAGTCGAAGGGAGGGAGGCACTGAAGCTTTCTTT.

As regards this clone: This specimen includes other DNA sequences encoding the same CDR3. The chain carries TRBV7-2 and TRBJ1-5; D not certain. The length of the CDR3 is 15 residues. Germline V lookup: CDR1 SGHTA, CDR2 FQGNSA. The V end lost 1 base, the J end lost 0 bases, and 7 bases lay between the germline ends. CDR3 coding DNA: TGTGCCAGCAGCTTAGACCGAAATAGCAATCAGCCCCAGCATTTT. The encoded protein is CASSLDRNSNQPQHF.

Details on this clone: This sample includes further DNA sequences coding for the same CDR3. The chain links TRBV5-1 to TRBJ2-5; possibly TRBD1 for D (5 bases). Per germline, CDR1 SGHRS and CDR2 YFSETQ. Deletions cut 1 base from V and 2 bases from J, with 9 bases between. The CDR3 extends over 14 amino acids. CDR3 amino acids: CASSLKAGQETQYF. CDR3 nucleotide sequence: TGCGCCAGCAGCTTGAAGGCAGGGCAAGAGACCCAGTACTTC.

The chain couples TRBV19 to TRBJ2-7; D remains unclear. The V end was cut by 3 bases, the J end by 3 bases, with 9 bases between. The CDR3 extends over 13 amino acids. CDR1 and CDR2 from the germline V gene are LNHDA and SQIVND (reference sequence). The CDR3 spells CASSIDPNYEQYF. Written as DNA, the CDR3 is TGTGCCAGTAGTATTGACCCTAACTACGAGCAGTACTTC.